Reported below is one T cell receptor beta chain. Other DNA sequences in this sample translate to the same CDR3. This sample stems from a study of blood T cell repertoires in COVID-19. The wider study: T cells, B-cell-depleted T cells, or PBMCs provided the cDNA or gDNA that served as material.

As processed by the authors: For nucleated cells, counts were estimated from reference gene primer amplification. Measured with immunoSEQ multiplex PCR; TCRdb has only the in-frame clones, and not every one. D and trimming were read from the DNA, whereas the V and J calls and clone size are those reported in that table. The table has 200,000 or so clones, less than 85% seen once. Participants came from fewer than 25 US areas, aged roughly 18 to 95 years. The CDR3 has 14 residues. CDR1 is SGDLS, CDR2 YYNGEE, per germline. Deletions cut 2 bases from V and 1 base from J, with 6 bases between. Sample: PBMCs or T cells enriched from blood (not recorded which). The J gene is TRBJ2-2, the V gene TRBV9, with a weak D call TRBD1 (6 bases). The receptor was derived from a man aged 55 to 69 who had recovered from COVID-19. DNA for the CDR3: TGTGCCAGCAGCGTGACAGGGAACACCGGGGAGCTGTTTTTT. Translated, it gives CASSVTGNTGELFF.